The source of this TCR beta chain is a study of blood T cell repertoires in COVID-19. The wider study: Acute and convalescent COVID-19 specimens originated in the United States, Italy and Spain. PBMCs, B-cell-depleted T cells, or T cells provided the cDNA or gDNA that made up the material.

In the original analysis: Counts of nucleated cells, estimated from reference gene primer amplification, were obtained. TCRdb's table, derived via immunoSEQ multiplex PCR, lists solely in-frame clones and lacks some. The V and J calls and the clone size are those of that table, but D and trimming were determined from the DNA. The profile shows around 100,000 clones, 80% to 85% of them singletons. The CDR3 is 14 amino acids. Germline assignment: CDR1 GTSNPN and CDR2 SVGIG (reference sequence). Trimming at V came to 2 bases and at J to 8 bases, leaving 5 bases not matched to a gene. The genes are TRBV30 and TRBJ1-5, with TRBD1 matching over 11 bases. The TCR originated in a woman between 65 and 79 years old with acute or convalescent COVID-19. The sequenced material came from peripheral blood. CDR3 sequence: CAWSTGQGAEPQHF. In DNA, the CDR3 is TGTGCCTGGAGTACTGGACAGGGGGCCGAGCCCCAGCATTTT.